This TCR beta chain was retrieved from a study of blood T cells in healthy people across ages. This clonotype came up a few times. Antigen unknown. Germline assignment: CDR1 LGHNA and CDR2 YSLEER. This CDR3 spans 17 amino acids. V dropped 1 base and J dropped 2; count of bases not matched to a gene: 8. General study findings and limits: Roughly linear declines in TCR beta diversity per million T cells occurred with age.

The authors ran a second PCR of about 7 to 12 cycles using a sample-barcoded 5' primer and a J-beta primer mix. Each CDR3 protein is one row after TCRdb ran MiXCR on the 5' RACE reads. Of over a million distinct CDR3 sequences listed, roughly 24% are singletons. Separately, the same data were catalogued under a study of T cells of mothers and their children. That source reports: Researchers put all of the extracted RNA into cDNA synthesis, using around 1.5 ug per 15 ul. A primer called M1S, used in the second PCR, added sample barcodes and 2-4 random nucleotides.

The source material was blood. The sequence was collected from a girl aged 2-15 years in good health. The rearrangement uses TRBV4-3 and TRBJ1-3, with 7 bases aligning to TRBD1. Here the CDR3 reads CASSQGTGLEPGNTIYF. The CDR3 DNA sequence: TGCGCCAGCAGCCAAGGGACAGGCTTGGAACCTGGAAACACCATATATTTT.